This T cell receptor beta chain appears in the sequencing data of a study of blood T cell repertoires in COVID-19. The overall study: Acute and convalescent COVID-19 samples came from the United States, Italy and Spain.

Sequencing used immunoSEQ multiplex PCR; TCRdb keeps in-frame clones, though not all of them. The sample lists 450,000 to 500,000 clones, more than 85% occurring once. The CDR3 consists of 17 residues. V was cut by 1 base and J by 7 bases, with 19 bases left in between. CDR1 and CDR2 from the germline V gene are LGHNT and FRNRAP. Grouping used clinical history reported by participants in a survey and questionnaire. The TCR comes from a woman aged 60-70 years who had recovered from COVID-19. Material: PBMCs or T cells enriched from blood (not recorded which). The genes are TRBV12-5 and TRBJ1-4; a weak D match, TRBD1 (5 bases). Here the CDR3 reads CASGLGALGLTGEKLFF. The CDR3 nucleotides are TGTGCTAGTGGTTTGGGAGCTCTGGGTCTTACAGGTGAAAAACTGTTTTTT.